The entry below describes one T cell receptor (beta chain). The CDR3 has 13 residues. Germline loops: CDR1 SGHVS, CDR2 FQNEAQ. The germline V and J ends were trimmed by 1 base and 2 bases, with 6 bases remaining between them. These data come from a study of blood T cell repertoires in COVID-19. On the study more broadly: Material from acute and convalescent COVID-19 was sourced from the United States, Italy and Spain.

Authors' processing steps: Counts of nucleated cells, estimated from reference gene primer amplification, were obtained. Profiled with immunoSEQ multiplex PCR; TCRdb holds only in-frame clones, not every one. For V, J and clone size, that table is used; D and trimming come from the DNA. The data contain around 190,000 clones, more than 80% of them singletons. This TCR derives from a woman in her fifties or sixties with acute or convalescent COVID-19. The chain uses TRBV7-8 and TRBJ2-7; a possible D gene is TRBD2 (6 bases). The source material was peripheral blood. In DNA form, the CDR3 reads TGTGCCAGCAGCTTAGGACTAGCCTACGAGCAGTACTTC. It is translated as CASSLGLAYEQYF.